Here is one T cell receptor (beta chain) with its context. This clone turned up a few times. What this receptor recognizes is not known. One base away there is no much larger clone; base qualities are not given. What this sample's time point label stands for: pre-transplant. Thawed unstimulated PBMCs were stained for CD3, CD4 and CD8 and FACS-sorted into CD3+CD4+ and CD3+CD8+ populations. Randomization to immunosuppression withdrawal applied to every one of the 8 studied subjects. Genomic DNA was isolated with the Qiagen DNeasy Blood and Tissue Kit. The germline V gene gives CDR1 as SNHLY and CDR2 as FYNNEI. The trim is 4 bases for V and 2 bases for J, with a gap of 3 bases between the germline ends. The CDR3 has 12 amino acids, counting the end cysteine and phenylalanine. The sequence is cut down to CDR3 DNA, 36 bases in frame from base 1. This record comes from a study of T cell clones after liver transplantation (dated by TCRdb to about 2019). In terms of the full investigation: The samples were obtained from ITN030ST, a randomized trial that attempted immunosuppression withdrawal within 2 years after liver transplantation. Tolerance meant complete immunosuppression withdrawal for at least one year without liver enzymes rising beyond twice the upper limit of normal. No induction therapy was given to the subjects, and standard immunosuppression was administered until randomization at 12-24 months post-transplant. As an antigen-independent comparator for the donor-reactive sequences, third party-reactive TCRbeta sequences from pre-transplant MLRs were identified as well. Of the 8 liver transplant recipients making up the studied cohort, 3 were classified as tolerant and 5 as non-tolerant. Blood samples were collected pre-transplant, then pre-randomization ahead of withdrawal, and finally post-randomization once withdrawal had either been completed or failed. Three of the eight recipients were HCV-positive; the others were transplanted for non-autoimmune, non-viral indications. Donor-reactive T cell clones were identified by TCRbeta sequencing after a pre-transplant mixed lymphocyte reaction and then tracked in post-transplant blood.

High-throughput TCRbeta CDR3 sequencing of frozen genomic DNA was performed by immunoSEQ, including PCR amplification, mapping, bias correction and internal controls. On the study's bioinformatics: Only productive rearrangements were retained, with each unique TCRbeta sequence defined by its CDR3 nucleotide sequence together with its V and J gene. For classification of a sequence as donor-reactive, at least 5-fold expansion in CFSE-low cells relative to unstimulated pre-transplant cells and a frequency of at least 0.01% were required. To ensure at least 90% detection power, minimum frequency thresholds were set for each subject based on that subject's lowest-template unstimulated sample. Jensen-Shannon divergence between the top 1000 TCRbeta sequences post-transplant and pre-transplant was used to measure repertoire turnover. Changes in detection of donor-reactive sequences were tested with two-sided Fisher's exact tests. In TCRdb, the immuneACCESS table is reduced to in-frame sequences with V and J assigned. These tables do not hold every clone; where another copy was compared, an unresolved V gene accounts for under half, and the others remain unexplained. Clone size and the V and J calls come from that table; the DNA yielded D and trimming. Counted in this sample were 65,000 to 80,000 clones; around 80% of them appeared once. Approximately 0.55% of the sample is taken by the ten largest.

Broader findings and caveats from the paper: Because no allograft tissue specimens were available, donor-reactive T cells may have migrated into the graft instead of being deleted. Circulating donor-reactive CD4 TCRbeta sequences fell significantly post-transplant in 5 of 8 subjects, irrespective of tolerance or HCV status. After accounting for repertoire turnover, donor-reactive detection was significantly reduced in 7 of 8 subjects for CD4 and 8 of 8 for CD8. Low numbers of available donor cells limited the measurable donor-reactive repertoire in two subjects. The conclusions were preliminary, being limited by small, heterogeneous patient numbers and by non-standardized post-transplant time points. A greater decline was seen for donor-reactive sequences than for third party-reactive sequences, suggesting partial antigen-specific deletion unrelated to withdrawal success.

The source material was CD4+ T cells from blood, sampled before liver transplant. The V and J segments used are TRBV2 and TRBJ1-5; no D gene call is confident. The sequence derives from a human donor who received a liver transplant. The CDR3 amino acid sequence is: CASSVGNQPQHF. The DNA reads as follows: TGTGCCAGCAGTGTAGGCAATCAGCCCCAGCATTTT.